A selection of T cell receptor beta chains follows, all from one sample in a study of chemoradiotherapy in HPV16-positive cancers. Sequencing was performed with immunoSEQ multiplex PCR; in TCRdb, only in-frame clones are kept and a portion is missing. The sample shows several thousand clones, approximately 70% of them seen only once. Specimen collection occurred from a patient who underwent chemoradiotherapy. Receptor source: a human donor with HPV-associated anogenital cancer. Both conserved end residues are part of each CDR3. The D gene is left open where the match is weak. Size tells how often a clone was seen (once, few, many) or the class of an expanded clone, and some rows leave it out.

v_gene,d_gene,j_gene,abundance,CDR3aa,CDR3nt
TRBV2,.,TRBJ1-4,.,CASSENRGAEKLFF,TGTGCCAGCAGTGAAAACCGGGGGGCCGAAAAACTGTTTTTT
TRBV10-1,TRBD1,TRBJ2-1,.,CARNNNPGTGLNEQFF,TGCGCCAGAAACAACAACCCCGGGACAGGGCTCAATGAGCAGTTCTTC
TRBV5-4,.,TRBJ1-4,.,CASSLERYNEKLFF,TGTGCCAGCAGCTTGGAACGTTATAATGAAAAACTGTTTTTT
TRBV28,.,TRBJ2-2,.,CASSPRTGWSGTGELFF,TGTGCCAGCAGTCCGCGTACAGGGTGGAGTGGCACCGGGGAGCTGTTTTTT
TRBV2,.,TRBJ2-7,few,CASRPNDITYEQYF,TGTGCCAGCAGGCCCAATGACATAACCTACGAGCAGTACTTC
TRBV19,.,TRBJ2-3,few,CASSVPGTSTDTQYF,TGTGCCAGTAGTGTCCCGGGGACTAGCACAGATACGCAGTATTTT
TRBV5-1,.,TRBJ2-5,once,CASSLAGGFETQYF,TGCGCCAGCAGCTTGGCAGGAGGGTTTGAGACCCAGTACTTC
TRBV9,.,TRBJ2-1,.,CASSLRGALSYNEQFF,TGTGCCAGCAGCCTCCGGGGGGCCCTCTCCTACAATGAGCAGTTCTTC
TRBV5-4,TRBD2,TRBJ2-5,.,CASSYGSGGARETQYF,TGTGCCAGCAGCTACGGTAGCGGGGGGGCCCGGGAGACCCAGTACTTC
TRBV5-4,.,TRBJ2-7,.,CASSLVFGVEKEQYF,TGTGCCAGCAGCTTGGTGTTCGGGGTCGAAAAAGAGCAGTACTTC